Sequencing of this T cell receptor beta chain was carried out in a study of cytomegalovirus exposure and HLA in healthy donors. Both 60 Vbeta primers and 13 Jbeta primers went into the PCR. The assay was immunoSEQ multiplex PCR, and TCRdb's table has in-frame clones only and misses some. Here the sample spans about 130,000 clones, over 60% being singletons. The CDR3 is made up of 13 amino acids. Germline CDR1 is SEHNR and CDR2 is FQNEAQ (reference sequence). Deletions cut 4 bases from V and 8 bases from J, with 11 bases between. Study conclusions and caveats: Later on, analysis showed that most CMV-associated TCR beta chains appeared to be HLA-restricted. A link between a missense DCLRE1C variant and TCR beta V- and J-gene trimming emerged from a later analysis.

On this clone: What it recognizes is unknown.

The V gene is TRBV7-9, the J gene TRBJ1-4, with a tentative D call TRBD1 (5 bases). The receptor's source is a man aged 25-45 years in good health and CMV-seronegative. Material for sequencing was PBMCs. The CDR3 reads CASSSGGFEKLFF. The DNA of the CDR3 is TGTGCCAGCAGCTCCGGGGGTTTCGAAAAACTGTTTTTT.